This T cell receptor (beta chain) was sequenced for a study of cytomegalovirus exposure and HLA in healthy donors (dated by TCRdb to between 2016 and 2019). A note on the overall study: According to an earlier analysis of 587 of the donors, roughly 180 million T cells yielded over 100 million unique TCR beta sequences and about 280 Gb of sequence data. To predict cytomegalovirus infection status, the study brought together high-throughput TCR immunosequencing, statistical association of individual TCRs with disease status, and machine learning. All discovery cohort repertoires had been generated on a single sequencing platform. Among the roughly 430 genotyped donors, approximately 81% belonged to the genetic ancestry cluster associated with self-reported Caucasian donors. A later analysis re-examined previously published TCR beta repertoires from about 700 donors and added high-resolution HLA genotyping to investigate patterns of TCR occurrence. The study used immunosequencing to profile the T cell repertoires of approximately 650 subjects and linked those repertoires to cytomegalovirus serostatus. Rather than drawing on any new phenotypic data, the later analysis identified candidate immune exposures from TCR beta sequences and the way those sequences occurred across donors. In a later genetic analysis, genome-wide SNP genotypes for about three fifths of the 666 donors were used, and that subset was treated as a discovery cohort. The number of typed donors differed by locus: about 629-630 for A, B, C, DRB1 and DQB1; 500 to 550 for DQA1; 600 to 610 for DPA1; and 450 to 480 for DPB1. To decide whether each TCR beta V gene segment behaved as functional or pseudogenic, an earlier analysis of several hundred of the donors relied on high-throughput TCR beta sequencing. Donor age, sex, ethnicity and CMV serostatus were collected together with the repertoire data. Besides the first cohort of about 730 subjects, a separate validation cohort made up of over 100 different subjects was used. Roughly five DR-DQ haplotypes were treated as single units for association and clustering because of strong linkage in the cohort. HLA typing included class I and class II loci at four-digit resolution. About 310 gigabases of sequencing data and approximately 85 million unique TCR sequences were included in an early release covering over 600 HLA-typed donors. Among about 400 genotyped donors of the cohort, an average of roughly 230,000 unique TCR beta nucleotide sequences was sequenced per donor, of which about 19% were non-productive. The study aimed to test whether signatures of past pathogen exposure could be identified by cataloging public T cell receptors.

Receptors were amplified or captured by the immunoSEQ multiplex PCR assay. The multiplex PCR relied on a mix of 60 forward primers for TCR Vbeta segments and 13 reverse primers for TCR Jbeta segments. A multiplex PCR assay on genomic DNA amplified the CDR3 region of rearranged TCR beta genes. The amplified TCR beta libraries were sequenced on the Illumina HiSeq System as 87-base-pair reads. The source study handled its data this way. A later analysis tallied tens of millions of unique TCR beta chains across the approximately 670 repertoires, and around 10 million of those chains were shared by two or more donors. To remove PCR and sequencing errors, raw reads were error-corrected and collapsed into unique sequences using a nearest-neighbor algorithm that merged closely related sequences. Alignment of CDR3 sequences to IMGT reference sequences was used to assign V, D and J gene segments. For a sequence to be retained, at least a six-nucleotide match to both a V gene segment and a J gene segment was required. A rearrangement counted as productive if the CDR3 had no stop codons and remained in frame with V and J, and every other rearrangement counted as non-productive. CDR3 was defined according to IMGT convention as the region running from the second conserved V-encoded cysteine to the conserved J-encoded phenylalanine. The earlier analysis of fewer than 700 of the donors excluded sequences that lacked an unambiguous match to a single V gene segment. An earlier analysis of over 450 of the donors classified V segments as functional when productive rearrangements were above 56.7% and as segregating when the standard deviation between donors was above 5%. A statistical classification framework was built for diagnosing cytomegalovirus status from the catalog of TCR beta chain sequences. In a later analysis, TCR nucleotide sequences were compared against IMGT/GENE-DB human TR gene sequences so that V and J genes could be assigned. Using the TCRdist pipeline, a later analysis assigned CDR3 sequences along with most-parsimonious VDJ recombination scenarios. In a later analysis, each TCR beta chain was defined by its CDR3 amino acid sequence together with its V-gene family, and reads without a unique V-gene family were excluded. A later analysis removed 592 highly shared, low-generation-probability nucleotide sequences to deal with suspected cross-contamination and a sequencing artifact. For each public chain, a later analysis derived a clonal expansion index from normalized ranks of inferred template counts within each repertoire. In a later analysis, generation probabilities were computed using a VDJ recombination model fitted to out-of-frame rearrangements, and the results were checked against IGoR. In a later analysis, TCR-TCR, TCR-HLA and TCR-CMV co-occurrence was scored with hypergeometric tests, and a repertoire-size bias correction was applied to TCR pairs. In a later analysis, false discovery rates were estimated by permuting HLA or CMV assignments 20 times. In a later analysis, co-occurring TCRs were grouped using DBSCAN, and TCRdist sequence similarity was added for clustering within HLA-allele-positive subsets. For co-occurrence clustering, repertoires with fewer than 30,000 or more than 120,000 public chains were excluded, along with roughly 5 repertoires with anomalous nucleotide sharing. TCRdb's version of the immuneACCESS table is confined to in-frame rearrangements and falls short of the full clone set. An unresolved V gene accounts for under half of the shortfall where checked; the remainder is of unknown origin. That table is the source of V, J and clone size, and D and trimming were worked out from the DNA. The sample profile shows more than 65,000 clones; roughly two thirds of them were found once. Around 6.9% of the sample is taken by the ten largest.

The cohort was made up of approximately 700 healthy bone marrow donors. At the time of sampling, every cohort member was nominally healthy, though immune exposures that went unrecorded were likely present. The donor tested CMV seropositive, placing the donor among the 289 seropositive members of the cohort. Each donor provided a peripheral blood sample, and peripheral blood mononuclear cells were used for TCR beta sequencing. Genomic DNA extraction from the blood cell samples was performed with the Qiagen DNeasy Blood Extraction Kit. Points the paper makes about the study in general: A further reported finding was that TCR beta sequences accurately predicted the HLA-A and HLA-B alleles for most subjects in the first cohort. A cluster of highly shared sequence variants was judged likely to be a technical artifact of the sequencing pipeline. In a later analysis, HLA-associated TCR beta chains were found to be more clonally expanded and to have lower generation probabilities than equally common non-associated chains. According to a later analysis, most CMV-associated TCR beta chains appeared to be HLA-restricted, and the HLA associations seemed to be driven largely by CMV exposure. The only immune exposure information available for the cohort was CMV serostatus. The classifier was reported to diagnose cytomegalovirus status with high specificity and sensitivity in both the original and validation cohorts. In a later genetic analysis, a missense DCLRE1C variant was associated with V-gene and J-gene trimming of TCR beta chains, and the association was replicated in an independent cohort. The study gave a list of roughly 150 TCR beta chains associated with cytomegalovirus. Because HLA typing was missing for some donors at each locus, association tests included only the typed subset. When HLA alleles, especially DR and DQ, strongly co-occurred, TCR associations were difficult to assign to individual alleles. At a false discovery rate of 0.05, a later analysis linked about 17,000 TCR beta sequences to specific HLA alleles. The earlier analysis of 450 to 700 of the donors excluded 15 to 20 rarely observed V segments, including chromosome 9 orphons, because counts were too low. In vitro tests confirmed that a few of the cytomegalovirus-associated TCR beta chains recognize cytomegalovirus antigens. In a later analysis, TCR association rates were found to vary across HLA loci, with the most associated TCRs seen for DRB1 alleles and the fewest for HLA-C alleles. In a later analysis, several top co-occurrence clusters were reported to appear linked to parvovirus B19, influenza, CMV and Epstein-Barr virus. While some public TCRs were present in many individuals, most TCR sequences turned up only very rarely across donors. The presence/absence analyses assumed that sequencing depth was roughly uniform across donors, and that assumption may not be true. This cohort had only TCR beta chains sequenced, and the lack of alpha or paired-chain data limited which features could be detected. An earlier analysis of around 600 of the donors showed that most TCR beta V segments appeared in productive rearrangements either about 87% or about 30% of the time, which broadly matched IMGT annotations. A later genetic analysis reported fewer N-insertions in productive TCRs among donors in an Asian-associated ancestry cluster than the 666-donor mean. Linkage disequilibrium might explain the correlated functional status among segregating V segments, but an unknown experimental factor could not be excluded. The authors suggested that the approach could potentially be generalized to other disease states and immunological phenotypes. The 87-base-pair reads could not distinguish some IMGT-functional V segments, including TRBV6-2 and TRBV6-3, so those segments were excluded.

Only a few counts were recorded for this clone. What this receptor recognizes is not known. No base quality information exists; no much larger clone differs at one position. V has 7 bases trimmed and J has 4 bases trimmed; junction bases matching no gene number 5. The CDR3 covers 14 residues, taking in both the cysteine and the phenylalanine. CDR3 DNA only is kept here, 42 bases in frame from base 1. According to the germline V gene (reference sequence), CDR1 reads MNHNY and CDR2 reads SVGAGI. This clonotype originated in a woman aged 45-65 years in good health and CMV-seropositive. Sequenced material: PBMCs. The rearrangement joined TRBV6-6 to TRBJ2-2; 8 central bases correspond to TRBD1. The CDR3 protein is CASKGQGGTGELFF. The DNA sequence is given as TGTGCCAGCAAAGGACAGGGAGGCACCGGGGAGCTGTTTTTT.